These 18 T cell receptor beta chains were sequenced from one sample in a study of response to subunit inactivated influenza vaccine listed by TCRdb under 2018. Libraries were prepared through RT-PCR. The instrument was an Illumina HiSeq 2500. The raw public data were reprocessed by TCRdb itself: fastp quality trimming at Q25, MiXCR clonotype calling, in-frame beta chains only. When rows share a CDR3 protein, they turn into one entry using the most common DNA and genes. The sample table shows around 520,000 distinct CDR3 sequences, and around 11% are seen once. The ten largest clonotypes hold about 10% of the sample. The sequences come from PBMCs from blood, collected on the day of vaccination. All receptors come from a man aged 50 to 60 who received an inactivated influenza vaccine. Donor details come from another sample of the same person, matched by shared clones.

The chain combines TRBV11-2 with TRBJ2-6, with 11 bases aligning to TRBD1. CDR1 is SGHAT and CDR2 is FQNNGV in the germline V gene. With 3 bases clipped from V and 1 base from J, the junction kept 11 bases outside the gene matches. The CDR3 is 20 amino acids. The CDR3 DNA sequence: TGTGCCAGCAGCTTTGGTTTTGGACAGGGGGCAATTTCTGGGGCCAACGTCCTGACTTTC. Translated, it gives CASSFGFGQGAISGANVLTF.

This clonotype was found a few times. The rearrangement uses TRBV7-6 and TRBJ1-6; weak D call: TRBD1 (5 bases). Germline CDR1 and CDR2: SGHVS and FNYEAQ. The CDR3 extends over 16 amino acids. V lost 2 bases and J lost 6, with 14 bases in between. The DNA of the CDR3 is TGTGCCAGCAGCTTACGTGTGCAGGGTGGTAATTCACCCCTCCACTTT. Translation gives CASSLRVQGGNSPLHF.

This clonotype was observed a handful of times. V gene TRBV29-1 combines with J gene TRBJ1-2; a possible D gene is TRBD1 (6 bases). CDR3 length equals 15 residues. Germline V CDR1 and CDR2: SQVTM, ANQGSEA. The V end was cut by 1 base, the J end by 4 bases, with 16 bases between. The CDR3 DNA follows: TGCAGCGTTGAAGGAACGAGGGACAATTCCTATGGCTACACCTTC. This encodes CSVEGTRDNSYGYTF.

V usage is TRBV9 and J usage is TRBJ1-1; TRBD1 agrees at 8 bases. The germline V gene has CDR1 SGDLS and CDR2 YYNGEE. The CDR3 length is 15 residues. V lost 6 bases to trimming and J lost 1 base; unmatched junction nucleotides: 8. The CDR3, as DNA: TGTGCCAGCAACCCTCTCGACAGGGGGAACACTGAAGCTTTCTTT. The encoded protein is CASNPLDRGNTEAFF. The whole variable domain, filled in from reference TRBV9 and TRBJ1-1, reads DSGVTQTPKHLITATGQRVTLRCSPRSGDLSVYWYQQSLDQGLQFLIQYYNGEERAKGNILERFSAQQFPDLHSELNLSSLELGDSALYFCASNPLDRGNTEAFFGQGTRLTVV.

This clonotype was counted only a few times. This sequence joins TRBV7-2 and TRBJ2-1; D unclear. Looked up from germline, CDR1 is SGHTA and CDR2 is FQGNSA. The CDR3 length is 13 residues. V lost 0 bases, J lost 5 bases, and 5 bases lay in between. The CDR3, as DNA: TGTGCCAGCAGCTTAGCAACCCACAATGAGCAGTTCTTC. It specifies CASSLATHNEQFF.

Ten or more counts support this clonotype. The chain employs TRBV29-1 and TRBJ2-5; 8 bases fit TRBD2. The germline V gene encodes CDR1 SQVTM and CDR2 ANQGSEA. The CDR3 spans 10 residues. Trimming took 5 bases from V and 7 from J; bases not matched to a gene: 0. The chain's CDR3 is CSVREGTQYF. DNA for the CDR3: TGCAGCGTTCGGGAGGGGACCCAGTACTTC.

This clonotype was counted only a few times. The chain combines TRBV5-1 with TRBJ2-3; D perhaps matches TRBD2 (7 bases). V shed 4 bases and J shed 3 bases, with 18 bases lying between them. The CDR3 has 16 residues. The V gene's germline CDR1 is SGHRS and CDR2 YFSETQ. Written as DNA, the CDR3 is TGCGCCAGCAGCCTCCAGGAGGGGGGGCGGACAGATACGCAGTATTTT. The encoded protein is CASSLQEGGRTDTQYF. Supplemented by reference TRBV5-1 and TRBJ2-3, the full variable domain reads KAGVTQTPRYLIKTRGQQVTLSCSPISGHRSVSWYQQTPGQGLQFLFEYFSETQRNKGNFPGRFSGRQFSNSRSEMNVSTLELGDSALYLCASSLQEGGRTDTQYFGPGTRLTVL.

This chain uses TRBV24-1 with TRBJ1-4; D unclear. CDR1 is KGHDR and CDR2 is SFDVKD in the germline V gene. V gave up 10 bases and J gave up 4 bases, with 0 bases separating them. This CDR3 contains 9 residues. The CDR3 coding sequence is TGTGCCACTAATGAAAAACTGTTTTTT. Amino acids: CATNEKLFF.

The V and J genes are TRBV20-1 and TRBJ2-1; 10 bases map to TRBD2. The DNA end is more similar to TRBJ2-7, so the J call may be wrong. The germline gives CDR1 DFQATT, CDR2 SNEGSKA (reference sequence). The CDR3 covers 15 residues. CDR3 amino acids: CSASGVAGGHDEQYF. The CDR3 region has the DNA TGCAGTGCTAGCGGGGTAGCGGGAGGTCACGATGAGCAGTACTTC.

This clonotype turned up a few times. V gene TRBV20-1 combines with J gene TRBJ2-1; D is unresolved. V was clipped by 3 bases and J by 10 bases, with 16 bases between them. The germline V gene encodes CDR1 DFQATT and CDR2 SNEGSKA (reference sequence). This CDR3 is built from 13 residues. CDR3 DNA: TGCAGTGCTAGGTTTAGAAGCGATAGGGAGCAGTTCTTC. Protein product: CSARFRSDREQFF.

This clonotype was detected a few times. The rearrangement links TRBV3-1 to TRBJ2-3; 9 bases agree with TRBD1. CDR1 is LGHDT, CDR2 YNNKEL, per germline (reference sequence). Trimming at V came to 1 base and at J to 4 bases, leaving 12 bases not matched to a gene. The CDR3 spans 18 residues. The CDR3 nucleotides read TGTGCCAGCAGCCAAGGTGTACTCGGGACAGGGCCCGCAGATACGCAGTATTTT. Amino acid sequence: CASSQGVLGTGPADTQYF.

This clonotype was observed a handful of times. The gene calls are TRBV20-1 and TRBJ2-3; the match to TRBD2 covers 10 bases. The germline V gene encodes CDR1 DFQATT and CDR2 SNEGSKA (reference sequence). Losses at the gene ends were 6 bases for V and 4 bases for J; bases not matched to a gene: 10. The CDR3 consists of 15 residues. CDR3 sequence: CSAPSSGGSSDTQYF. CDR3 nucleotides: TGCAGTGCGCCTTCTAGCGGGGGCTCCTCAGATACGCAGTATTTT.

The rearrangement uses TRBV6-1 and TRBJ2-5; tentative D call: TRBD2 (5 bases). The CDR3 runs 14 residues. The V gene's germline CDR1 is MNHNS and CDR2 SASEGT. The V gene lost 7 bases and the J gene lost 1 base, with 13 bases spanning the gap. The CDR3: CASTSTIRQETQYF. The CDR3 DNA reads as TGTGCCAGCACCTCGACTATCCGCCAAGAGACCCAGTACTTC.

In this sample, this clonotype turned up a few times. The J gene is TRBJ2-1, the V gene TRBV7-2; D perhaps matches TRBD2 (6 bases). CDR3 length equals 13 residues. V lost 0 bases, J lost 12 bases, and 12 bases lay in between. In germline, CDR1 is SGHTA, CDR2 FQGNSA. The CDR3 coding sequence is TGTGCCAGCAGCTTAGCTACCTTGGGAGGGCAGTTCTTC. Protein product: CASSLATLGGQFF.

The J gene is TRBJ2-5, the V gene TRBV25-1; D is possibly TRBD2 (6 bases). The germline V and J ends were trimmed by 4 bases and 0 bases, with 9 bases remaining between them. CDR1 and CDR2 (germline): MGHDK, SYGVNS. This CDR3 spans 14 amino acids. The CDR3 loop reads CASSGGRYQETQYF. The CDR3 region has the DNA TGTGCCAGCAGTGGAGGGAGGTACCAAGAGACCCAGTACTTC.

The chain has TRBV10-3 and TRBJ2-3; 7 nucleotides agree with TRBD1. From germline, CDR1 is ENHRY and CDR2 SYGVKD. V was pared by 10 bases and J by 3 bases, with 10 bases of the junction left unmatched. This CDR3 has 14 residues. In DNA, the CDR3 is TGTGCCACCTTTCACAGGGGTAGTACAGATACGCAGTATTTT. As protein: CATFHRGSTDTQYF.

This clonotype was counted only a few times. A read error may account for a junction end that differs from germline. The chain combines TRBV25-1 with TRBJ2-1; D gene uncertain. Looked up from germline, CDR1 is MGHDK and CDR2 is SYGVNS. The CDR3 runs to 12 residues. The CDR3 here is CATTDFNNEQFF. Here the CDR3 DNA reads TGCGCAACAACCGACTTTAACAATGAGCAGTTCTTC.

This clonotype occurred many times. This rearrangement joins TRBV5-1 to TRBJ2-3, with TRBD2 matching 10 bases. The J segment lost 1 base and the V segment lost 7 bases, leaving 9 bases of the junction unmatched. CDR1 is SGHRS, CDR2 YFSETQ, per germline. The CDR3 runs 16 residues. This chain's CDR3 is CASGPPGTSGTDTQYF. In DNA, the CDR3 is TGCGCCAGCGGACCTCCCGGGACTAGCGGCACAGATACGCAGTATTTT.